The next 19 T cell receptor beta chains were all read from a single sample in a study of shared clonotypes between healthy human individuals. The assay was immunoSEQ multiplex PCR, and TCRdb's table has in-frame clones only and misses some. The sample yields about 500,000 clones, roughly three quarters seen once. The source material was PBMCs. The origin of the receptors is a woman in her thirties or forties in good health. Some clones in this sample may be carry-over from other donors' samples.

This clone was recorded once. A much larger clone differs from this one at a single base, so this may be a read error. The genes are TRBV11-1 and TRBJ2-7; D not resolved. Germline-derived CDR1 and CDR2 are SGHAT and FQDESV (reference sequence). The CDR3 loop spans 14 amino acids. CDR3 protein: CASRLATDYYEQYF. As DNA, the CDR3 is TGTGCCAGCAGATTAGCTACAGATTACTACGAGCAGTACTTC.

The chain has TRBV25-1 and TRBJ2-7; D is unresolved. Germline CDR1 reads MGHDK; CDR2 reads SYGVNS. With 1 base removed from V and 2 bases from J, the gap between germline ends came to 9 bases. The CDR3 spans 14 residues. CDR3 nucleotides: TGTGCCAGCAGTGAATTTGGAGAAACCTACGAGCAGTACTTC. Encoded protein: CASSEFGETYEQYF.

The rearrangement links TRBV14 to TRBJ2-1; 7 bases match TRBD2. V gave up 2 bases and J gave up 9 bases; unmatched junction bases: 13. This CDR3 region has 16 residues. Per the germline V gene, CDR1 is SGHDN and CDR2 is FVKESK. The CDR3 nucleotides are TGTGCCAGCAGCCAACCCTTCGGCGGGAGTAGGGCTGAGCAGTTCTTC. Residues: CASSQPFGGSRAEQFF.

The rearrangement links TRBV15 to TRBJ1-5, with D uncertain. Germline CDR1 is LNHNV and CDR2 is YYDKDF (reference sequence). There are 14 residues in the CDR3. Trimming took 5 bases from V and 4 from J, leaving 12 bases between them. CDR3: CATSQTSLNQPQHF. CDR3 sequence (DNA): TGTGCCACCAGCCAGACAAGCCTTAATCAGCCCCAGCATTTT.

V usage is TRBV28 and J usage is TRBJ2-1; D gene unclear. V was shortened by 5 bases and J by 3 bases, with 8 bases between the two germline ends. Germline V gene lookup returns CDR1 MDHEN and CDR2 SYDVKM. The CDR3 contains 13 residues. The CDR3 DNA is TGTGCCAGCAGTACCGGGTACTACAATGAGCAGTTCTTC. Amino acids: CASSTGYYNEQFF.

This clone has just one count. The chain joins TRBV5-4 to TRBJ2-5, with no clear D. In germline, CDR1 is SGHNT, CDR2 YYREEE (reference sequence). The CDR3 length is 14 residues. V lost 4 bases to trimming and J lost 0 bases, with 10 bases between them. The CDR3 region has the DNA TGTGCCAGCAGCGCGAGTCAGGACCAAGAGACCCAGTACTTC. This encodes CASSASQDQETQYF.

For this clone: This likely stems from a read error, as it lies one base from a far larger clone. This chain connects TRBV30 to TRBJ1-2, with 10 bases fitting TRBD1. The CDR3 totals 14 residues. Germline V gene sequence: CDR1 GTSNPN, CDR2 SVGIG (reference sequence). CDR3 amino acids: CACRQGAPFYGHTF. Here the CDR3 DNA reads TGTGCCTGTAGACAGGGGGCCCCCTTCTATGGCCACACCTTC.

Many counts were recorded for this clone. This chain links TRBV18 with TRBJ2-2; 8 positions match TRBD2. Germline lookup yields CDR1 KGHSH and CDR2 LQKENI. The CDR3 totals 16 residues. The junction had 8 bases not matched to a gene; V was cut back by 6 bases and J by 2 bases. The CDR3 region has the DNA TGTGCCAGCTCCCCGACTAGCGCCTCTAACACCGGGGAGCTGTTTTTT. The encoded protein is CASSPTSASNTGELFF. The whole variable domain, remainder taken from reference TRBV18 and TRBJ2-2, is NAGVMQNPRHLVRRRGQEARLRCSPMKGHSHVYWYRQLPEEGLKFMVYLQKENIIDESGMPKERFSAEFPKEGPSILRIQQVVRGDSAAYFCASSPTSASNTGELFFGEGSRLTVL.

Here the CDR3 reads CASSIGQGVGTDTQYF. The CDR3 DNA follows: TGTGCCAGTAGTATTGGGCAGGGTGTAGGGACAGATACGCAGTATTTT. The rearrangement links TRBV19 to TRBJ2-3; tentative D call: TRBD1 (5 bases). V lost 3 bases and J lost 3, with 16 bases in between. Germline loops: CDR1 LNHDA, CDR2 SQIVND (reference sequence). The CDR3 has 16 amino acids.

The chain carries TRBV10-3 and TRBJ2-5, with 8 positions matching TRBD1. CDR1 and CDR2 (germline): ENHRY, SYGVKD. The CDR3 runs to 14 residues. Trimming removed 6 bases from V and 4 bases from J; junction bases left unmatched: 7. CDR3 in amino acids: CAIRDPGGPETQYF. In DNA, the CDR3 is TGTGCCATCAGGGACCCAGGGGGCCCAGAGACCCAGTACTTC.

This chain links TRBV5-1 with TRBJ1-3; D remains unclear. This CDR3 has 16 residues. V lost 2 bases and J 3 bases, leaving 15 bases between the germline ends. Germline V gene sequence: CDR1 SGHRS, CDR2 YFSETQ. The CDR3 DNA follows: TGCGCCAGCAGCTTAGGTCCCGGAGGGAATGGAAACACCATATATTTT. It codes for CASSLGPGGNGNTIYF.

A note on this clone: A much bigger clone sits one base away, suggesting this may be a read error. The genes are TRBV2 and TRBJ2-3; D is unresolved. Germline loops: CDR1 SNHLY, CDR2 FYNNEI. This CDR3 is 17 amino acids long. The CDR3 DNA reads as TGTGCTAGAGCGATGAACATACCCAATCTCGCTTCAGATACGCAGTATTTT. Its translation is CARAMNIPNLASDTQYF. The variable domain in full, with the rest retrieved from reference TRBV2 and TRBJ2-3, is EPEVTQTPSHQVTQMGQEVILRCVPISNHLYFYWYRQILGQKVEFLVSFYNNEISEKSEIFDDQFSVERPDGSNFTLKIRSTKLEDSAMYFCARAMNIPNLASDTQYFGPGTRLTVL.

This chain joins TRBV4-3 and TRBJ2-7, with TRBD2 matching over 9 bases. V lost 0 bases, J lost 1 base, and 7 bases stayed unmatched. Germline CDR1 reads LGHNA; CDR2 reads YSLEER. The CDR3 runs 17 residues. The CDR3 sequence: CASSQDWPSGVSYEQYF. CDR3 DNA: TGCGCCAGCAGCCAAGATTGGCCTAGCGGGGTTTCCTACGAGCAGTACTTC.

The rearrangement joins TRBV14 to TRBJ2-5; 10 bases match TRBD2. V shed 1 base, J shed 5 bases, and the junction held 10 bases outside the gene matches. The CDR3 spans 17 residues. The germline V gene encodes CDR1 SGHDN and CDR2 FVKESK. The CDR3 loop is CASSQGSSGGVWETQYF. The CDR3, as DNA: TGTGCCAGCAGCCAAGGGTCTAGCGGGGGAGTATGGGAGACCCAGTACTTC.

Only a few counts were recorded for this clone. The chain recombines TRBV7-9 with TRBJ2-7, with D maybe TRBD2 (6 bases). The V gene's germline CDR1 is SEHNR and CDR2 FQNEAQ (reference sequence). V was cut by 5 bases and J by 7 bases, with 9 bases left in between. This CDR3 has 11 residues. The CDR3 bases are TGTGCCAGCAGCACGAGCGGGGAGCAGTACTTC. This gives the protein CASSTSGEQYF.

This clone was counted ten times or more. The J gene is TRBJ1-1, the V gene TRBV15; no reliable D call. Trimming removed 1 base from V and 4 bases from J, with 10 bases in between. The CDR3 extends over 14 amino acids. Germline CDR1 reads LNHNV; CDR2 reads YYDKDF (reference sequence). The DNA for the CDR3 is TGTGCCACCAGCAGAGGGAGGGTTGGCACTGAAGCTTTCTTT. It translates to CATSRGRVGTEAFF.

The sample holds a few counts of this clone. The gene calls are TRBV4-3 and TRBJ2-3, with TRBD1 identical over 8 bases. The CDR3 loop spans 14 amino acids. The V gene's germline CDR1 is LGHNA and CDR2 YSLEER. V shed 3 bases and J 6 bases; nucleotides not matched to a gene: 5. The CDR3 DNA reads TGCGCCAGCAGCCAGCAGGGGGCTGGGGATACGCAGTATTTT. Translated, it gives CASSQQGAGDTQYF.

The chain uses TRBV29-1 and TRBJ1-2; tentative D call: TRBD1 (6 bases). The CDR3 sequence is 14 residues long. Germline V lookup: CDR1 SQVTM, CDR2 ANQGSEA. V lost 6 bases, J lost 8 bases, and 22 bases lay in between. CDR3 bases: TGCAGCGTCACGGTGGACAGCCCAGGGTGGGGCTACACCTTC. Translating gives CSVTVDSPGWGYTF.

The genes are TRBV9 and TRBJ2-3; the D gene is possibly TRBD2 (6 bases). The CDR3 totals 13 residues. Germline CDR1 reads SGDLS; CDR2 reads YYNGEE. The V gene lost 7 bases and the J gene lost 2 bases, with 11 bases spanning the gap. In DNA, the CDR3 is TGTGCCAGCGGCGGACTACCCACAGATACGCAGTATTTT. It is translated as CASGGLPTDTQYF.